Sequencing of this T cell receptor (beta chain) was carried out in a study of OX40 agonist ivuxolimab in advanced cancers. TCRdb's table, derived via immunoSEQ multiplex PCR, lists solely in-frame clones and lacks some. This table has around 19,000 clones, around four fifths appearing once. Germline CDR1 reads MDHEN; CDR2 reads SYDVKM. V was cut by 3 bases and J by 7 bases, with 10 bases left in between. The CDR3 contains 13 residues. A remark on this clone: The antigen is undetermined.

Study-wide points: Low levels of normalized T-cell clonal expansion also appeared in some nonresponders. No determination was made of the antigen specificity of the expanded peripheral T cells. On average, CD8+ T cells showed a greater number of expanded clones than CD4+.

Sample: CD4+ or CD8+ T cells sorted from blood, taken in a trial of the OX40 agonist ivuxolimab. This sequence originates from an adult with an advanced solid tumor such as melanoma, head and neck, liver or kidney cancer. The V and J genes are TRBV28 and TRBJ1-5; D is undetermined. CDR3 bases: TGTGCCAGCAGTTTTGGGAGAGGACAGCCCCAGCATTTT. This gives the protein CASSFGRGQPQHF.